Following are 15 T cell receptor beta chains from one sample sequenced in a study of blood T cells in healthy people across ages. A J-beta primer mix and a sample-barcoded 5' primer were used in a second PCR of roughly 6 to 11 cycles. TCRdb reprocessed the 5' RACE reads with MiXCR, giving one entry per CDR3 protein. The sample lists about 640,000 distinct CDR3 sequences; 40% to 50% were seen once. Sequenced material: blood. These receptors were taken from a man aged 80 or over in good health.

Note on this clonotype: One end of the junction fails to match germline, which may point to a read error. The chain combines TRBV27 with TRBJ2-4; 9 bases fit TRBD1. The DNA end favors TRBJ2-7, so the J call may be wrong. The CDR3 covers 15 residues. Germline CDR1 is MNHEY and CDR2 is SMNVEV (reference sequence). Here the CDR3 DNA reads TGTCCCAGCAGCAGGGGACAGGGCAAGGGGAACGAGCAGTACTTC. Encoded protein: CPSSRGQGKGNEQYF.

The chain has TRBV10-3 and TRBJ2-3, with a tentative D call TRBD2 (6 bases). CDR3 length equals 13 residues. Germline-derived CDR1 and CDR2 are ENHRY and SYGVKD. The ends were cut back, 6 bases at V and 1 base at J, with 8 bases in the middle. CDR3 DNA: TGTGCCATCAGCCCGGGGGGCACAGATACGCAGTATTTT. Protein: CAISPGGTDTQYF.

This clonotype has more than one count but fewer than ten. The genes are TRBV7-2 and TRBJ2-5; the D is unclear. The CDR3 runs 14 residues. Germline CDR1 is SGHTA and CDR2 is FQGNSA. Trimming stripped 1 base from V and 10 bases from J, with 16 bases between. The CDR3 DNA reads as TGTGCCAGCAGCTTAGAATCTCTTCGGCAGGTCCAGTACTTC. Its protein is CASSLESLRQVQYF. The full variable domain, in which reference TRBV7-2 and TRBJ2-5 provide the parts outside the CDR3, is GAGVSQSPSNKVTEKGKDVELRCDPISGHTALYWYRQSLGQGLEFLIYFQGNSAPDKSGLPSDRFSAERTGGSVSTLTIQRTQQEDSAVYLCASSLESLRQVQYFGPGTRLLVL.

This rearrangement joins TRBV6-2 or TRBV6-3 to TRBJ2-3; TRBD2 matches 9 bases. Germline values: CDR1 MNHEY, CDR2 SVGEGT. The CDR3 runs 16 residues. V shed 5 bases, J shed 0 bases, and the junction held 6 bases outside the gene matches. The CDR3 nucleotides are TGTGCCAGCAGTCTAGGACTAGCGCGAAGCACAGATACGCAGTATTTT. This codes for CASSLGLARSTDTQYF.

V gene TRBV20-1 combines with J gene TRBJ2-7; D possibly corresponds to TRBD2 (5 bases). This CDR3 comprises 14 residues. Trimming cost V 1 base and J 2 bases, with 12 bases left between them. Per germline, CDR1 DFQATT and CDR2 SNEGSKA (reference sequence). In DNA, the CDR3 is TGCAGTGCTAGAGTGGTTAGCGTCCCCTACGAGCAGTACTTC. This sequence encodes CSARVVSVPYEQYF.

The chain carries TRBV28 and TRBJ2-1; 9 positions match TRBD2. The V gene end was trimmed by 7 bases and the J gene end by 7 bases; junction bases not matched to a gene: 8. CDR3 length: 14 residues. CDR1 and CDR2 from the germline V gene are MDHEN and SYDVKM. The CDR3 DNA follows: TGTGCCAGCAATATTCCTAGCGGGGTAAATGAGCAGTTCTTC. It translates to CASNIPSGVNEQFF. Filled out from reference TRBV28 and TRBJ2-1, the complete variable domain reads DVKVTQSSRYLVKRTGEKVFLECVQDMDHENMFWYRQDPGLGLRLIYFSYDVKMKEKGDIPEGYSVSREKKERFSLILESASTNQTSMYLCASNIPSGVNEQFFGPGTRLTVL.

In its sample, this clonotype was seen a few times. The rearrangement uses TRBV21-1 and TRBJ2-7; TRBD1, as called in the table, went unchecked against the DNA. TRBV21-1 is annotated as a pseudogene. The CDR3 loop spans 13 amino acids. The CDR3 sequence is CASSRKGKYEQYF. The CDR3 region has the DNA TGTGCCAGCAGCAGGAAGGGGAAATACGAGCAGTACTTC.

The V gene is TRBV4-2, the J gene TRBJ2-3; maybe TRBD2 (6 bases). Trimming took 1 base from V and 2 from J, leaving 10 bases between them. In germline, CDR1 is LGHNA, CDR2 YNFKEQ. The CDR3 sequence is 15 residues long. In DNA form, the CDR3 reads TGTGCCAGCAGCCAAGCGGGGGATCACACAGATACGCAGTATTTT. It encodes CASSQAGDHTDTQYF.

The gene calls are TRBV7-9 and TRBJ1-4; the match to TRBD1 covers 11 bases. The CDR3 runs 15 residues. V was pared by 3 bases and J by 5 bases, with 2 bases of the junction left unmatched. The V gene's germline CDR1 is SEHNR and CDR2 FQNEAQ (reference sequence). The CDR3 loop is CASSLDRGQNEKLFF. CDR3 DNA: TGTGCCAGCAGCTTGGACAGGGGGCAAAATGAAAAACTGTTTTTT.

This clonotype was recorded many times. The chain employs TRBV6-2 or TRBV6-3 and TRBJ2-7, with TRBD1 as a possible D gene (5 bases). Germline V lookup: CDR1 MNHEY, CDR2 SVGEGT. This CDR3 has 12 residues. The V gene lost 6 bases and the J gene lost 4 bases, with 10 bases spanning the gap. The CDR3 DNA reads TGTGCCAGCAGGGCACAGGTGTACGAGCAGTACTTC. Translated: CASRAQVYEQYF.

This sequence joins TRBV6-2 or TRBV6-3 and TRBJ2-5; 7 bases match TRBD2. The J call may be wrong; the DNA end is better matched by TRBJ2-1. Germline V lookup: CDR1 MNHEY, CDR2 SVGEGT. The CDR3 totals 14 residues. In nucleotides, the CDR3 is TGTGCCAGCAACGGGGGACTAATACAAGAGACCCAGTTCTTC. This sequence encodes CASNGGLIQETQFF.

The chain has TRBV6-6 and TRBJ2-1, with TRBD2 matching over 12 bases. Germline assignment: CDR1 MNHNY and CDR2 SVGAGI (reference sequence). V dropped 6 bases and J dropped 10; count of bases not matched to a gene: 10. CDR3 length: 15 amino acids. The CDR3, as DNA: TGTGCCAGCAGACTCCTAGCGGGAGGGCCGCGGGAGCAGTTCTTC. Amino acids: CASRLLAGGPREQFF.

The chain employs TRBV7-2 and TRBJ2-3, with 8 bases lining up with TRBD2. The CDR3 has 20 residues. CDR1 and CDR2 (germline): SGHTA, FQGNSA. Germline trimming cut 4 bases from V and 3 bases from J; bases unmatched to any gene: 21. This CDR3 is CASSSRRGGTPGGATDTQYF. The CDR3 bases are TGTGCCAGCAGCTCCAGGAGGGGAGGAACTCCGGGGGGGGCAACAGATACGCAGTATTTT.

The table lists this clonotype with a count of one. V is TRBV10-3 and J is TRBJ1-5; D unresolved. This CDR3 is built from 12 residues. Germline CDR1 reads ENHRY; CDR2 reads SYGVKD. V dropped 3 bases and J dropped 6 bases, with 6 bases sitting between them. The CDR3 protein is CAISEGIQPQHF. CDR3 coding DNA: TGTGCCATCAGTGAAGGGATTCAGCCCCAGCATTTT.

In its sample, this clonotype was seen many times. The chain employs TRBV7-2 and TRBJ2-7, with 11 bases that match TRBD2. The length of the CDR3 is 15 residues. The germline gives CDR1 SGHTA, CDR2 FQGNSA. V lost 5 bases and J lost 1; bases outside the gene matches: 4. The CDR3 DNA reads TGTGCCAGCAGCCTGGGACTAGCGGTTTCCTACGAGCAGTACTTC. This translates into CASSLGLAVSYEQYF.